This TCR beta chain was sequenced for a study of T cell responses to AZD1222 COVID-19 vaccine (dated by TCRdb to about 2021). Some background on the complete study: A total of around 240 trial participants underwent TCR sequencing, of whom about 210 received two doses of AZD1222 and about 25 received two doses of the MenACWY control vaccine. Trial participants were enrolled by age into subgroups of 18-55, 56-69 and 70-plus years, and roughly 150, 30 and 60 TCR-sequenced participants, respectively, were included in these subgroups.

The CDR3 regions of human TCRbeta chains were subjected to immunosequencing. As for the authors' bioinformatics: TCRs in the repertoires were matched against a reference library of SARS-CoV-2-specific TCRs that had been generated with the MIRA antigen-specificity platform. Breadth was defined as the fraction of unique TCRs that were SARS-CoV-2-associated, and depth was defined as the fraction of total T cells that were SARS-CoV-2-associated. Using the MIRA data, every spike-specific TCR was mapped to the spike region that the TCR reacted to and assigned to either a CD4 or a CD8 class. Log10-transformed breadth and depth values were compared by one-way ANOVA with Sidak's multiple comparisons tests. The table was pulled from immuneACCESS by TCRdb, which kept in-frame rearrangements only. Such tables lose some clones; where checked, under half of the loss comes from unresolved V genes, and the rest has no known cause. V and J calls and clone size are as listed in that table; D and trimming were resolved from the DNA. The sample table holds 150,000 or so clones, of which 80% to 95% were seen once. Jointly, the top ten make up about 6.5% of the sample.

Read against the paper, the sample's time point label means: about 28 days (+/-7) after the second vaccine dose. AZD1222 recipients with second doses at about 4 weeks or about 12 weeks were pooled, because spike-specific TCR depth and breadth did not differ between schedules. Vaccinee samples were obtained from the UK trials COV001 and COV002, which included a single-blind randomized controlled phase 2/3 trial of AZD1222 (ChAdOx1 nCoV-19) in healthy adults. For TCRbeta chain sequencing, PBMC samples were collected from trial participants at day 0 and at day 28 after the second dose. This clone was seen only a few times. Its antigen is still unknown. Base qualities are not recorded, but no much larger clone differs from it by a single base. The investigation overall reported the following: After two AZD1222 doses, both the breadth and the depth of spike-specific TCRs were significantly higher than at day 0 and than in MenACWY recipients. Nearly half of unique spike-specific TCRs reportedly recognized epitopes outside regions mutated in the B.1.351 and B.1.1.7 variants. Because no samples from the day 14 peak response were available, repertoires could be characterized only after the peak T cell response. Only six AZD1222 recipients were SARS-CoV-2 seropositive at baseline, limiting conclusions about previously exposed vaccinees. Participants were mostly white British, with more females than males. The authors suggested clonal diversity may have been underestimated. CD4 TCRs associated with the vaccine covered the entire spike protein, and the dominant responses were in regions 160-218 and 743-854. In the small 56-69-year group, the increase in depth fell short of significance, most likely because of low power.

V is trimmed back by 2 bases and J by 4 bases, and the junction contains 13 bases that no gene match accounts for. Reading from cysteine to phenylalanine, the CDR3 counts 19 amino acids. Just CDR3 DNA is preserved here, 57 bases in frame from base 1. For CDR1 and CDR2, the germline V gene lists SGHTA and FQGNSA. The TCR originated in an adult who received the AZD1222 COVID-19 vaccine. Recombination linked TRBV7-2 to TRBJ2-7; TRBD2 aligns with 14 central bases. The starting material was peripheral blood, obtained 28 days after the second AZD1222 dose. Here is the DNA: TGTGCCAGCAGCTTAAAAATCCCCGGGACTAGCGGGAGTAGGTACGAGCAGTACTTC. Its protein reads: CASSLKIPGTSGSRYEQYF.